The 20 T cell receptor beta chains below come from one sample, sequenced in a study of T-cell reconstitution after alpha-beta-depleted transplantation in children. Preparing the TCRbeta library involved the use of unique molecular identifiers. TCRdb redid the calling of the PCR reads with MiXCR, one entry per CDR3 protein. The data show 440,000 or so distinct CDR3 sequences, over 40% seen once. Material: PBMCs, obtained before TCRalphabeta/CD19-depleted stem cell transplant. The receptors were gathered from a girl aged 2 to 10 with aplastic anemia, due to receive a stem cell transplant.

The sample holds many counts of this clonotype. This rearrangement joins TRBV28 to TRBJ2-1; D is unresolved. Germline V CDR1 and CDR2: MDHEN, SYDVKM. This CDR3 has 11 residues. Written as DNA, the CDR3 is TGTGTCAGTTTGAAAGACAATGAGCAGTTCTTC. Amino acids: CVSLKDNEQFF.

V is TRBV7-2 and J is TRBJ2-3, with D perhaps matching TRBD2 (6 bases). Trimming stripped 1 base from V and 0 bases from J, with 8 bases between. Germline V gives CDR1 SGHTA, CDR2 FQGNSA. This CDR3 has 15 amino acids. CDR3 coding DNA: TGTGCCAGCAGCTTAGTAGCGGCTAGCACAGATACGCAGTATTTT. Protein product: CASSLVAASTDTQYF.

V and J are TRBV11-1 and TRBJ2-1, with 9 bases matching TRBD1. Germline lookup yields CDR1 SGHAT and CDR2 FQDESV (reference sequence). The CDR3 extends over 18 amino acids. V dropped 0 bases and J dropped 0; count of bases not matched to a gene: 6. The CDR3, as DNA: TGTGCCAGCAGCTTAGCGTCCGGGGACAGGGACTCCTACAATGAGCAGTTCTTC. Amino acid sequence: CASSLASGDRDSYNEQFF.

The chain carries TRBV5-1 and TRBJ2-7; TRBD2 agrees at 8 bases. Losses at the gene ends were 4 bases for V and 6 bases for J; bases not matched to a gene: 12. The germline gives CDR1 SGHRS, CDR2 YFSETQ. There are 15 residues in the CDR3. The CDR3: CASSPGVAGRGEQYF. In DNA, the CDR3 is TGCGCCAGCAGCCCCGGGGTAGCGGGGCGCGGCGAGCAGTACTTC.

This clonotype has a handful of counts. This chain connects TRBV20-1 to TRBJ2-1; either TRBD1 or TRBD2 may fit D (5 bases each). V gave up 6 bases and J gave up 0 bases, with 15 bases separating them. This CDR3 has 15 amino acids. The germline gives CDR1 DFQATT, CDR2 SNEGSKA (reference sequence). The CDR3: CSAKPGRSSYNEQFF. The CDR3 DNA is TGCAGTGCAAAACCGGGACGAAGCTCCTACAATGAGCAGTTCTTC.

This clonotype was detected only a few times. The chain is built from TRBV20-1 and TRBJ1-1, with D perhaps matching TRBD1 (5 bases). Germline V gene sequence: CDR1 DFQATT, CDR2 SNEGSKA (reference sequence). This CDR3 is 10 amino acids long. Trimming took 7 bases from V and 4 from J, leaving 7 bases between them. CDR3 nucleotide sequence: TGCAGTGGGGACCCCACTGAAGCTTTCTTT. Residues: CSGDPTEAFF.

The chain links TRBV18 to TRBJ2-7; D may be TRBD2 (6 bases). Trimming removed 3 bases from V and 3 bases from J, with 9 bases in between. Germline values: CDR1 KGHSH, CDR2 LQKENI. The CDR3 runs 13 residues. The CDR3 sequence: CASSPPGVYEQYF. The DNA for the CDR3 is TGTGCCAGCTCACCGCCGGGGGTCTACGAGCAGTACTTC.

In DNA, the CDR3 is TGCAGTGCTAGCAGGGGGCTCGGCGAGCAGTACTTC. Translated, it gives CSASRGLGEQYF. This sequence joins TRBV20-1 and TRBJ2-7; TRBD1 matches at 8 bases. From germline, CDR1 is DFQATT and CDR2 SNEGSKA (reference sequence). After removal of 3 bases from V and 6 bases from J, the junction contained 4 bases not matched to a gene. This CDR3 is built from 12 residues.

This CDR3 is CATHSGGSNEQFF. CDR3 bases: TGTGCCACTCACTCCGGGGGTTCCAATGAGCAGTTCTTC. The rearrangement links TRBV6-4 to TRBJ2-1; D is perhaps TRBD2 (6 bases). The V end was cut by 10 bases, the J end by 6 bases, with 16 bases between. The CDR3 runs 13 residues. In germline, CDR1 is MRHNA, CDR2 SNTAGT.

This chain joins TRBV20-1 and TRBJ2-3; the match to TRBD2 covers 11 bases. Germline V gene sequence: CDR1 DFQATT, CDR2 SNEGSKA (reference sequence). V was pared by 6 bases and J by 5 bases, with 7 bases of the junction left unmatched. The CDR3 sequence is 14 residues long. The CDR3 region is CSAILAGVGDTQYF. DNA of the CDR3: TGCAGTGCCATACTAGCGGGAGTGGGAGATACGCAGTATTTT.

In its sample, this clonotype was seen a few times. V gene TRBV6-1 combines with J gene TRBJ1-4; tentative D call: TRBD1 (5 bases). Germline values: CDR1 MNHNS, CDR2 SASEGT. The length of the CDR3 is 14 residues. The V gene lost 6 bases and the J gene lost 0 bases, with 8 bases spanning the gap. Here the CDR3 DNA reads TGTGCCAGCAGGCCGACAGCAACTAATGAAAAACTGTTTTTT. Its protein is CASRPTATNEKLFF.

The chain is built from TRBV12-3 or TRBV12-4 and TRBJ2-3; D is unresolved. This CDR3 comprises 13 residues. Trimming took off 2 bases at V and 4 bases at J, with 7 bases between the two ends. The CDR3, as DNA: TGTGCCAGCAGTTTACTAGAGGCAGATACGCAGTATTTT. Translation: CASSLLEADTQYF.

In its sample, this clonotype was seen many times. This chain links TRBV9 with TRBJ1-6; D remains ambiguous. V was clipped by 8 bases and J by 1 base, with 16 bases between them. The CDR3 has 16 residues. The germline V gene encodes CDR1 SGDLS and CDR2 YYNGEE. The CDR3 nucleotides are TGTGCCAGTAGTCGAGGGAAGAGGTCCTATAATTCACCCCTCCACTTT. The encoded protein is CASSRGKRSYNSPLHF.

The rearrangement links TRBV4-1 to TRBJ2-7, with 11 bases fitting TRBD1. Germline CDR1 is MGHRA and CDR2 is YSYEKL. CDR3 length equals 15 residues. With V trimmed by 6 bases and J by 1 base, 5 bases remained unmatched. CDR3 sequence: CASRAGQGGSYEQYF. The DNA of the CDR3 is TGCGCCAGCAGAGCGGGACAGGGGGGTTCCTACGAGCAGTACTTC.

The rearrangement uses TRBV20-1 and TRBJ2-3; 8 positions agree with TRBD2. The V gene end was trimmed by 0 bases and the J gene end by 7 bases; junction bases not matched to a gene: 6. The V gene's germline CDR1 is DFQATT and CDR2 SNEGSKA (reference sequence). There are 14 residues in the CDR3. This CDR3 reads CSARDQRESNTQYF. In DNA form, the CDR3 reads TGCAGTGCTAGAGATCAGCGGGAGTCAAATACGCAGTATTTT.

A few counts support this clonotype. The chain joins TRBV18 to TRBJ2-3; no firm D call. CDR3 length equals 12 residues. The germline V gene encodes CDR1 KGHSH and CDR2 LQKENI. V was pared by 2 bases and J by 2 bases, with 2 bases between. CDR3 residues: CASSPITDTQYF. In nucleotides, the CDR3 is TGTGCCAGCTCACCAATCACAGATACGCAGTATTTT.

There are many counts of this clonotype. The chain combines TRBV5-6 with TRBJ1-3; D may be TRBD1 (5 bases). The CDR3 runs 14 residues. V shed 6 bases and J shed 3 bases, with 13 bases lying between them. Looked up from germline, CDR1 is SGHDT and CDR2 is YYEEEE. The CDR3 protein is CASTFQGFGNTIYF. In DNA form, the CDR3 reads TGTGCCAGCACCTTCCAGGGCTTTGGAAACACCATATATTTT.

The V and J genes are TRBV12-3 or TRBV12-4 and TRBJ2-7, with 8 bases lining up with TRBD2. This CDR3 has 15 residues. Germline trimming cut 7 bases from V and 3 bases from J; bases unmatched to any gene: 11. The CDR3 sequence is CASTGSGANFYEQYF. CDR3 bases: TGTGCCAGCACCGGTAGCGGGGCAAATTTCTACGAGCAGTACTTC.

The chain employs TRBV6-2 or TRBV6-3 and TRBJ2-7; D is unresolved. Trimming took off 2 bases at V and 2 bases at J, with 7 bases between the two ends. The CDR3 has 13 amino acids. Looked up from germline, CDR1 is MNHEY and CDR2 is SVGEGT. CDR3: CASSYAGPYEQYF. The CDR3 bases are TGTGCCAGCAGTTACGCCGGTCCCTACGAGCAGTACTTC.

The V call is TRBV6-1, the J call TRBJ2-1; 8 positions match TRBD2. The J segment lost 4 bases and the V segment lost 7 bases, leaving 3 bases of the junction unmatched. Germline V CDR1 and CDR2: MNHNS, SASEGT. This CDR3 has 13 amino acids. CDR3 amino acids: CASKLAGYNEQFF. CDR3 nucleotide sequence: TGTGCCAGCAAGCTAGCGGGTTACAATGAGCAGTTCTTC.